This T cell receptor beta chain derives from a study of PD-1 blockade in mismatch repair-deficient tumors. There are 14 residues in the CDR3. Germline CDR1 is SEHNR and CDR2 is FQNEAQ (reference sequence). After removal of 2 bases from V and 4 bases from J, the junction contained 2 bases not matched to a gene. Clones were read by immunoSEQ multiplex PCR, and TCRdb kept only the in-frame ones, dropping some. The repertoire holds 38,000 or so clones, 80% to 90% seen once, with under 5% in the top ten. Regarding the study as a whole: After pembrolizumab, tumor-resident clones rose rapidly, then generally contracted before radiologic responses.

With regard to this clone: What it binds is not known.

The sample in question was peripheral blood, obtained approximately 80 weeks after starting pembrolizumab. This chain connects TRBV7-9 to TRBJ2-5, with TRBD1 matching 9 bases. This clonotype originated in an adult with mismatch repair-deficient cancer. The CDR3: CASSLTGGLETQYF. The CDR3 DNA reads TGTGCCAGCAGCTTAACAGGGGGCTTAGAGACCCAGTACTTC.